The present T cell receptor beta chain was sequenced within a study of T cell responses to AZD1222 COVID-19 vaccine. Concerning this clone itself: The antigen is not known.

The CDR3 spans 15 residues. Germline CDR1 MNHEY, CDR2 SVGAGI. Trimming took off 7 bases at V and 5 bases at J, with 20 bases between the two ends. Whole-study results and caveats: Reportedly, close to half of spike-specific TCRs are directed against unmutated variant regions. Compared with day 0, the breadth and depth of the Spike-specific TCR repertoire rose significantly after two doses of AZD1222. It should be noted that donors were predominantly white British and more often female, and clonal diversity was possibly underestimated. Spike regions recognized by vaccine-associated CD4 TCRs spanned the protein, led by 160-218 and 743-854.

Sequencing used immunoSEQ multiplex PCR; TCRdb keeps in-frame clones, though not all of them. The sample consists of 95,000 to 120,000 clones, roughly 86% of them appearing once. The clonotype originates from an adult in good health. This specimen consisted of peripheral blood, obtained on day 0 of AZD1222 vaccination. This sequence joins TRBV6-5 and TRBJ2-5; D is perhaps TRBD1 or TRBD2 (5 bases each). The CDR3, as DNA: TGTGCCAGCAAGGGGACGACTTATTTCTACGAGACCCAGTACTTC. As protein: CASKGTTYFYETQYF.